This T cell receptor beta chain was identified during a study of T cell responses to AZD1222 COVID-19 vaccine (dated by TCRdb to about 2021). General notes on the study: AZD1222 recipients given second doses at about 4 weeks or at about 12 weeks were pooled, since spike-specific TCR depth and breadth were not found to differ between the two schedules. TCR sequencing was performed for more than 230 trial participants, of whom approximately 200 were given two doses of AZD1222 and around 25 were given two doses of MenACWY control vaccine. Trial participants were enrolled by age into 18-55, 56-69 and 70-plus year subgroups, with approximately 160, 26 and 62 TCR-sequenced participants respectively.

The CDR3 regions of human TCRbeta chains were analyzed by immunosequencing. The authors' analysis ran thus. Repertoire TCRs were checked for matches against a reference library of SARS-CoV-2-specific TCRs that had been generated using the MIRA antigen-specificity platform. Breadth meant the fraction of unique TCRs that were SARS-CoV-2-associated, whereas depth meant the fraction of total T cells that were SARS-CoV-2-associated. Using the MIRA data, each spike-specific TCR was mapped to the spike region that the TCR reacts to and placed in a CD4 or CD8 class. Log10-transformed breadth and depth values were compared by one-way ANOVA with Sidak's multiple comparisons tests. This is the immuneACCESS table as TCRdb keeps it, with only in-frame sequences that have V and J called. A part of the clones is gone; compared with another copy, unresolved V genes explain less than half, and the rest is unexplained. That table is the source of V, J and clone size, and D and trimming were worked out from the DNA. Across this sample there are some 100,000 clones, with more than 75% seen only once. Roughly 10% of the sample rests with the top ten.

About this clone: Its antigen has not been determined. It has no much larger one-base neighbor in the sample; base qualities were not kept.

Study-wide conclusions, independent of this receptor: Conclusions about previously exposed vaccinees were limited because only six AZD1222 recipients were SARS-CoV-2 seropositive at baseline. Participants were mostly white British and included more females than males, and it was suggested by the authors that clonal diversity may have been underestimated. No day 14 peak-response samples were available, so repertoires were characterized only after the peak T cell response. Spike-specific TCR breadth and depth rose significantly after two AZD1222 doses compared with day 0 and with MenACWY recipients. The 56-69-year group was small, and its depth increase did not reach significance, likely because of low power. Vaccine-associated CD4 TCRs spanned the whole spike protein, with dominant responses in regions 160-218 and 743-854. Reportedly, almost half of the unique spike-specific TCRs recognized epitopes lying outside the regions that are mutated in the B.1.351 and B.1.1.7 variants.

CDR1 is given as GTSNPN and CDR2 as SVGIG, both from the germline V gene (reference sequence). Trimming leaves V shorter by 0 bases and J shorter by 10 bases, with the junction holding 11 bases beyond the gene matches. Inclusive of the bounding cysteine and phenylalanine, the CDR3 is 15 residues long. This entry keeps only the CDR3 DNA: 45 bases, framed from base 1. Read against the paper, the sample's time point label means: baseline before first vaccination. Vaccinee samples came from UK trials COV001 and COV002, including a single-blind randomized controlled phase 2/3 trial of AZD1222 (ChAdOx1 nCoV-19) in healthy adults. For TCRbeta chain sequencing, PBMC samples were collected from trial participants at day 0 and at day 28 after the second dose.

This clonotype was sampled from an adult in good health. This specimen was peripheral blood, taken on day 0 of AZD1222 vaccination. The chain links TRBV30 with TRBJ2-1; 8 bases in the junction line up with TRBD2. The CDR3 corresponds to CAWSVLLAGTLEQFF. The bases are TGTGCCTGGAGTGTATTATTAGCGGGGACCCTCGAGCAGTTCTTC.